These 32 T cell receptor beta chains were sequenced from one sample in a study of blood T cells in healthy people across ages. Then a second PCR, running roughly 7 to 11 cycles, was carried out with a sample-barcoded 5' primer and a J-beta primer mix. TCRdb analysed the 5' RACE reads with MiXCR anew, one entry per CDR3 protein. The repertoire holds hundreds of thousands of distinct CDR3 sequences, with roughly three fifths as singletons. The sequencing sample was made of blood. Receptors were obtained from a man in his 60s in good health.

The genes are TRBV9 and TRBJ2-1, with D tentatively TRBD1 (6 bases). CDR3 length equals 15 residues. With 5 bases removed from V and 0 bases from J, the gap between germline ends came to 12 bases. Germline CDR1 SGDLS, CDR2 YYNGEE. The CDR3 nucleotides read TGTGCCAGCAGAACCGGGACAAACTCCTACAATGAGCAGTTCTTC. It specifies CASRTGTNSYNEQFF.

This clonotype was observed a few times. The chain joins TRBV20-1 to TRBJ2-1; 9 nucleotides agree with TRBD2. With 0 bases clipped from V and 4 bases from J, the junction kept 4 bases outside the gene matches. This CDR3 region has 15 residues. Germline-derived CDR1 and CDR2 are DFQATT and SNEGSKA (reference sequence). The CDR3 here is CSARDRRGGYNEQFF. Here the CDR3 DNA reads TGCAGTGCTAGAGACCGGCGGGGGGGATACAATGAGCAGTTCTTC.

By proportion, this clonotype is medium-sized. The genes are TRBV9 and TRBJ2-5; D may be TRBD2 (5 bases). CDR3 length: 13 amino acids. V was pared by 5 bases and J by 4 bases, with 12 bases between. Germline values: CDR1 SGDLS, CDR2 YYNGEE. The chain's CDR3 is CASRPMGRETQYF. Written as DNA, the CDR3 is TGTGCCAGCAGACCTATGGGGAGAGAGACCCAGTACTTC.

The chain combines TRBV12-5 with TRBJ2-6; no clear D gene. The germline gives CDR1 LGHNT, CDR2 FRNRAP. This CDR3 contains 16 residues. The V end was cut by 0 bases, the J end by 1 base, with 7 bases between. The CDR3 here is CASGLVSESGANVLTF. The CDR3 DNA is TGTGCTAGTGGTTTGGTATCGGAATCTGGGGCCAACGTCCTGACTTTC. Full variable domain (remainder filled in from reference TRBV12-5 and TRBJ2-6): DARVTQTPRHKVTEMGQEVTMRCQPILGHNTVFWYRQTMMQGLELLAYFRNRAPLDDSGMPKDRFSAEMPDATLATLKIQPSEPRDSAVYFCASGLVSESGANVLTFGAGSRLTVL.

The CDR3 bases are TGCGCCAGCAGGGAAAGCAGGGGCCAAGAGACCCAGTACTTC. It encodes CASRESRGQETQYF. V gene TRBV5-1 combines with J gene TRBJ2-5; D possibly corresponds to TRBD1 (6 bases). V was trimmed by 5 bases and J by 1 base, leaving 12 bases between them. Germline loops: CDR1 SGHRS, CDR2 YFSETQ. The CDR3 spans 14 residues.

The chain employs TRBV6-5 and TRBJ2-5, with 9 bases fitting TRBD2. This CDR3 region has 15 residues. Germline V gene data show CDR1 as MNHEY and CDR2 as SVGAGI. V shed 2 bases and J 2 bases; nucleotides not matched to a gene: 3. As DNA, the CDR3 is TGTGCCAGCAGTTACCAGCGGGGGGTACAAGAGACCCAGTACTTC. This gives the protein CASSYQRGVQETQYF.

The rearrangement joins TRBV27 to TRBJ2-1, with TRBD1 matching 10 bases. V shed 5 bases, J shed 4 bases, and the junction held 8 bases outside the gene matches. The CDR3 is 16 residues long. Per germline, CDR1 MNHEY and CDR2 SMNVEV (reference sequence). The CDR3 region is CASSTPRDRGYNEQFF. The DNA of the CDR3 is TGTGCCAGCAGTACCCCCCGGGACAGGGGATACAATGAGCAGTTCTTC.

The V gene is TRBV6-6, the J gene TRBJ2-7; 10 bases are shared with TRBD2. The V gene end was trimmed by 2 bases and the J gene end by 5 bases; junction bases not matched to a gene: 9. Looked up from germline, CDR1 is MNHNY and CDR2 is SVGAGI (reference sequence). The CDR3 runs 16 residues. CDR3 coding DNA: TGTGCCAGCAGTTACCCGAGCGGGGGGGCCTCTAACGAGCAGTACTTC. Its translation is CASSYPSGGASNEQYF.

The table lists this clonotype with a few counts. The chain employs TRBV29-1 and TRBJ2-1; a possible D gene is TRBD1 (6 bases). Trimming shortened V by 5 bases and J by 5 bases, and 16 bases separated the two germline ends. The CDR3 is made up of 14 amino acids. Germline values: CDR1 SQVTM, CDR2 ANQGSEA. CDR3 region: CSVSIWGRNNEQFF. For the CDR3, the DNA is TGCAGCGTTTCGATATGGGGGCGGAACAATGAGCAGTTCTTC.

The chain has TRBV6-5 and TRBJ2-7; the D is unclear. This CDR3 is built from 12 residues. Germline loops: CDR1 MNHEY, CDR2 SVGAGI. The V end lost 0 bases, the J end lost 2 bases, and 2 bases lay between the germline ends. CDR3 sequence reads: CASSYSPYEQYF. The CDR3 DNA follows: TGTGCCAGCAGTTACTCCCCCTACGAGCAGTACTTC.

The count of this clonotype is one. A read error may produce the germline difference seen at one junction end. The J gene is TRBJ2-7, the V gene TRBV12-3 or TRBV12-4; D is possibly TRBD2 (6 bases). The CDR3 spans 18 residues. CDR3 bases: TGTGTCAGCAGTACCCAGGGACGAGCGGTCGGAGGGCCCTACGAGCAGTACTTC. This codes for CVSSTQGRAVGGPYEQYF.

V usage is TRBV7-9 and J usage is TRBJ2-3, with D unclear. V shed 8 bases and J shed 2 bases, with 8 bases lying between them. Per germline, CDR1 SEHNR and CDR2 FQNEAQ (reference sequence). The CDR3 covers 12 residues. The CDR3 loop reads CASLGPTDTQYF. The CDR3 nucleotides are TGTGCCAGCCTCGGCCCCACAGATACGCAGTATTTT.

This clonotype was detected once. The V and J genes are TRBV7-2 and TRBJ1-2; TRBD1 agrees at 7 bases. CDR1 is SGHTA, CDR2 FQGNSA, per germline. The CDR3 is 14 residues long. Germline trimming cut 5 bases from V and 4 bases from J; bases unmatched to any gene: 7. CDR3 sequence reads: CASSVGGTVYGYTF. The DNA of the CDR3 is TGTGCCAGCAGCGTAGGGGGGACAGTCTATGGCTACACCTTC. The full variable domain, in which reference TRBV7-2 and TRBJ1-2 provide the parts outside the CDR3, is GAGVSQSPSNKVTEKGKDVELRCDPISGHTALYWYRQSLGQGLEFLIYFQGNSAPDKSGLPSDRFSAERTGGSVSTLTIQRTQQEDSAVYLCASSVGGTVYGYTFGSGTRLTVV.

The chain combines TRBV12-3 or TRBV12-4 with TRBJ2-5; D remains ambiguous. V lost 7 bases, J lost 5 bases, and 11 bases lay in between. The CDR3 has 12 residues. CDR3 sequence: CASTQLGETQYF. CDR3 nucleotide sequence: TGTGCCAGCACTCAATTGGGGGAGACCCAGTACTTC.

This chain connects TRBV20-1 to TRBJ2-5; 11 positions match TRBD2. With 3 bases clipped from V and 5 bases from J, the junction kept 8 bases outside the gene matches. CDR1 is DFQATT, CDR2 SNEGSKA, per germline (reference sequence). The CDR3 has 15 amino acids. The CDR3: CSASPGSGGAETQYF. The CDR3 nucleotides read TGCAGTGCTAGCCCTGGTAGCGGGGGGGCGGAGACCCAGTACTTC.

The chain employs TRBV12-3 or TRBV12-4 and TRBJ1-2; a possible D gene is TRBD1 (6 bases). This CDR3 has 15 amino acids. Trimming stripped 4 bases from V and 4 bases from J, with 16 bases between. The DNA of the CDR3 is TGTGCCAGCAGTTCAATGCAGGGGATAGGCTATGGCTACACCTTC. Translation: CASSSMQGIGYGYTF.

Regarding this clonotype: A much more abundant neighbour one base away suggests this may be a read error. This sequence joins TRBV7-9 and TRBJ2-7, with 7 bases that match TRBD1. CDR1 SEHNR and CDR2 FQNEAQ come from the germline V gene (reference sequence). The CDR3 runs 14 residues. J gave up 0 bases and V 6 bases, and 5 bases lay outside the gene matches. The CDR3 nucleotides are TGTGCCAGCAGACTGACAGGGCGCTCCTACGAGCAGTACTTC. It translates to CASRLTGRSYEQYF.

The chain recombines TRBV5-1 with TRBJ1-5; maybe TRBD1 (5 bases). The CDR3 is 16 residues long. Deletions cut 5 bases from V and 3 bases from J, with 18 bases between. Germline values: CDR1 SGHRS, CDR2 YFSETQ. The CDR3 here is CASRRDGTSPNQPQHF. Here the CDR3 DNA reads TGCGCCAGCAGACGGGACGGTACATCCCCCAATCAGCCCCAGCATTTT. Supplemented by reference TRBV5-1 and TRBJ1-5, the full variable domain reads KAGVTQTPRYLIKTRGQQVTLSCSPISGHRSVSWYQQTPGQGLQFLFEYFSETQRNKGNFPGRFSGRQFSNSRSEMNVSTLELGDSALYLCASRRDGTSPNQPQHFGDGTRLSIL.

The sample holds a few counts of this clonotype. The chain employs TRBV5-6 and TRBJ2-5; 11 bases are a match to TRBD2. CDR1 SGHDT and CDR2 YYEEEE come from the germline V gene. Trimming removed 2 bases from V and 9 bases from J; junction bases left unmatched: 6. The CDR3 consists of 14 residues. The CDR3 is CASSFMGLAAAQYF. The CDR3 coding sequence is TGTGCCAGCAGCTTTATGGGACTAGCGGCGGCCCAGTACTTC.

The table lists this clonotype with a few counts. This chain joins TRBV6-2 or TRBV6-3 and TRBJ1-4, with 7 bases that match TRBD1. The J segment lost 8 bases and the V segment lost 6 bases, leaving 15 bases of the junction unmatched. This CDR3 is 16 amino acids long. From germline, CDR1 is MNHEY and CDR2 SVGEGT. For the CDR3, the DNA is TGTGCCAGCAGACCTCTACAGGGGACGGCTCAAGAAAAACTGTTTTTT. Amino acids: CASRPLQGTAQEKLFF.

V and J are TRBV4-1 and TRBJ2-1; TRBD2 matches 14 bases. The J call could be wrong; TRBJ2-7 is a better fit for the DNA end. The CDR3 is 17 residues long. Germline-derived CDR1 and CDR2 are MGHRA and YSYEKL. CDR3 loop: CASSQPQGLAGENEQYF. The CDR3 DNA follows: TGCGCCAGCAGCCAGCCCCAGGGACTAGCGGGGGAAAATGAGCAGTACTTC.

V and J are TRBV21-1 and TRBJ2-7; the D call of TRBD2 is as the table states it, not checked on the DNA. TRBV21-1 is flagged as a pseudogene. This CDR3 contains 15 residues. The CDR3 region has the DNA TGTGCCAGCAAAGGGGAGGGACTAGCGGGGTACGAGCAGTACTTC. Protein: CASKGEGLAGYEQYF.

The chain links TRBV3-1 to TRBJ1-2; D possibly corresponds to TRBD1 (6 bases). Germline V gene lookup returns CDR1 LGHDT and CDR2 YNNKEL (reference sequence). The V and J ends lost 0 bases and 4 bases respectively, with 15 bases between them. This CDR3 region has 16 residues. CDR3 amino acids: CASSQDLAGAGYGYTF. The DNA for the CDR3 is TGTGCCAGCAGCCAAGATCTTGCGGGGGCCGGCTATGGCTACACCTTC.

Here the CDR3 DNA reads TGCGCCAGCAGCTTGGCCGAGGGACAGCTCTTCACAGATACGCAGTATTTT. It yields the protein CASSLAEGQLFTDTQYF. This chain uses TRBV5-1 with TRBJ2-3, with TRBD1 identical over 7 bases. Germline V lookup: CDR1 SGHRS, CDR2 YFSETQ. The CDR3 runs to 17 residues. Trimming removed 0 bases from V and 2 bases from J; junction bases left unmatched: 9.

This rearrangement joins TRBV10-2 to TRBJ1-6; the D is unclear. Germline loops: CDR1 WSHSY, CDR2 SAAADI. Trimming left V 3 bases short and J 7 bases short, with 7 bases between. The CDR3 consists of 13 residues. The CDR3 loop is CASSDNRNSPLHF. In DNA, the CDR3 is TGCGCCAGCAGTGATAACAGAAATTCACCCCTCCACTTT.

This chain joins TRBV9 and TRBJ2-3, with 9 nucleotides matching TRBD1. V was clipped by 0 bases and J by 4 bases; unmatched bases: 6. The CDR3 is made up of 16 amino acids. The germline V gene encodes CDR1 SGDLS and CDR2 YYNGEE. The CDR3 spells CASSVGGTGFPDTQYF. The CDR3 DNA follows: TGTGCCAGCAGCGTAGGCGGGACAGGGTTTCCAGATACGCAGTATTTT.

The chain links TRBV14 to TRBJ2-1; 10 bases map to TRBD1. CDR3 size: 15 residues. Germline CDR1 SGHDN, CDR2 FVKESK. V lost 6 bases and J lost 4; bases outside the gene matches: 6. Here the CDR3 DNA reads TGTGCCAGCAGGGGGACAGGGGAGGATTACAATGAGCAGTTCTTC. It specifies CASRGTGEDYNEQFF.

The chain is built from TRBV6-1 and TRBJ2-1; TRBD1 aligns across 8 bases. Germline-derived CDR1 and CDR2 are MNHNS and SASEGT. This CDR3 region has 14 residues. Trimming removed 7 bases from V and 4 bases from J; junction bases left unmatched: 6. This chain's CDR3 is CASMTTGGYNEQFF. CDR3 bases: TGTGCCAGCATGACAACAGGGGGATACAATGAGCAGTTCTTC.

In the case of this clonotype: A read error may account for a junction end that differs from germline. The CDR3 nucleotides are TGTGCCAGCAGCCCTCTCCAGGGATCCTACAATGAGCGGTTCTTC. Protein: CASSPLQGSYNERFF. The J gene is TRBJ2-1, the V gene TRBV5-6; D may be TRBD1 (5 bases). Germline V gene data show CDR1 as SGHDT and CDR2 as YYEEEE. The CDR3 contains 15 residues.

V usage is TRBV6-1 and J usage is TRBJ1-1; D ambiguous. Germline CDR1 and CDR2: MNHNS and SASEGT. CDR3 size: 13 residues. V gave up 4 bases and J gave up 3 bases, with 9 bases separating them. The CDR3 spells CASSVRPDTEAFF. CDR3 in DNA: TGTGCCAGCAGTGTCCGACCAGACACTGAAGCTTTCTTT.

Only a few counts were recorded for this clonotype. This chain uses TRBV6-5 with TRBJ2-4, with a weak D call TRBD2 (7 bases). Trimming removed 2 bases at V and 0 bases at J, with 20 bases between. Germline CDR1 and CDR2: MNHEY and SVGAGI. This CDR3 has 19 residues. The CDR3 sequence: CASSYGGGQGTIAKNIQYF. CDR3 DNA sequence: TGTGCCAGCAGTTACGGGGGGGGCCAGGGAACGATAGCCAAAAACATTCAGTACTTC.

The DNA of the CDR3 is TGTGCCAGCAGCGTACAAGATAGCGGGGGCACAGATACGCAGTATTTT. Protein product: CASSVQDSGGTDTQYF. The chain carries TRBV9 and TRBJ2-3, with TRBD2 identical over 8 bases. The V gene end was trimmed by 1 base and the J gene end by 1 base; junction bases not matched to a gene: 5. The germline CDR1 and CDR2 sequences are SGDLS and YYNGEE. There are 16 residues in the CDR3.